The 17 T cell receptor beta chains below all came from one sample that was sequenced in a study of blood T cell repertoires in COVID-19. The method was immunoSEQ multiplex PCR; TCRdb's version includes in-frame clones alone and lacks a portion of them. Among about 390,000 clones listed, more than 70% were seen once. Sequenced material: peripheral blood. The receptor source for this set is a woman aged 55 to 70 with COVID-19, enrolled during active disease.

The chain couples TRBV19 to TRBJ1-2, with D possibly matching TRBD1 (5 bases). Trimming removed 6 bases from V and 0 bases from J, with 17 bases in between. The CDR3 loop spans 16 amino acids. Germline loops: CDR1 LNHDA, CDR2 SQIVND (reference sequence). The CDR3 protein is CASRPGDVATNYGYTF. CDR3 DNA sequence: TGTGCCAGTAGGCCGGGGGACGTAGCTACTAACTATGGCTACACCTTC.

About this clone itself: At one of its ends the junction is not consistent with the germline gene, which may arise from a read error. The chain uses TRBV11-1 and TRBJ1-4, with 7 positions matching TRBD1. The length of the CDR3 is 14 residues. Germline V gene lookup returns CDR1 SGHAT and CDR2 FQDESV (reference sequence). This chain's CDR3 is CASSPGTVHEKLFF. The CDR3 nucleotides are TGTGCCAGCAGCCCCGGGACAGTCCATGAGAAACTGTTTTTT.

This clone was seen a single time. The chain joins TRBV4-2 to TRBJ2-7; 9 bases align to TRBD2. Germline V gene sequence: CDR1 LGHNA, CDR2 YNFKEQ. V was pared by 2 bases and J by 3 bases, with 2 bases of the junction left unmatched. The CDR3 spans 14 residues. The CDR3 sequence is CASSQSTSGYEQYF. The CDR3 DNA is TGTGCCAGCAGCCAATCGACTAGCGGCTACGAGCAGTACTTC.

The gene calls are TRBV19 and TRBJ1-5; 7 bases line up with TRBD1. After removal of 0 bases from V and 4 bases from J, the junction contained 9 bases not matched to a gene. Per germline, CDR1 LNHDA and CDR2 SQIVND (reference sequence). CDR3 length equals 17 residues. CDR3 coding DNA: TGTGCCAGTAGTATAGATCCCCCAGGGGGGCTTAATCAGCCCCAGCATTTT. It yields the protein CASSIDPPGGLNQPQHF.

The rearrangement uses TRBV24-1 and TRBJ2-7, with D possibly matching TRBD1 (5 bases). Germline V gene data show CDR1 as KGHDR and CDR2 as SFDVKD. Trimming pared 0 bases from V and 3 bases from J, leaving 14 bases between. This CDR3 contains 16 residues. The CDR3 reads CATSDLRQGGNYEQYF. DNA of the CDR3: TGTGCCACCAGTGATTTGCGTCAGGGTGGAAACTACGAGCAGTACTTC.

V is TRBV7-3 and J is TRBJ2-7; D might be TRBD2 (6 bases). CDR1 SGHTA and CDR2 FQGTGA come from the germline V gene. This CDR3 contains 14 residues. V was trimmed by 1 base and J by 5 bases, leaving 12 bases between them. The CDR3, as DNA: TGTGCCAGCAGCTTAAATGGCGGGGTCAACGAGCAGTACTTC. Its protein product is CASSLNGGVNEQYF.

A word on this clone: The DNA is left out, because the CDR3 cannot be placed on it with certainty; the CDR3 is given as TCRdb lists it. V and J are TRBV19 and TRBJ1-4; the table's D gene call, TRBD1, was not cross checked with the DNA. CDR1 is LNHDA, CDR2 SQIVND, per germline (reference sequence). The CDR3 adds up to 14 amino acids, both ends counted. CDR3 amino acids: CASSTFGQGEKLFF.

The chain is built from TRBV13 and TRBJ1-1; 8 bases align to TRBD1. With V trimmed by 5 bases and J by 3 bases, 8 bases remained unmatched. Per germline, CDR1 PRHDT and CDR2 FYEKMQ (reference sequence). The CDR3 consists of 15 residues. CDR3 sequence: CASSPRTGRYTEAFF. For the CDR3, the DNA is TGTGCCAGCAGCCCGCGGACAGGGCGGTACACTGAAGCTTTCTTT.

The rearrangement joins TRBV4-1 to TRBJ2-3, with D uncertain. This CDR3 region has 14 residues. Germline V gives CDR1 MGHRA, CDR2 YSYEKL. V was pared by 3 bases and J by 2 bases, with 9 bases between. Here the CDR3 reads CASSQTQNTDTQYF. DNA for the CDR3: TGCGCCAGCAGCCAGACTCAAAACACAGATACGCAGTATTTT.

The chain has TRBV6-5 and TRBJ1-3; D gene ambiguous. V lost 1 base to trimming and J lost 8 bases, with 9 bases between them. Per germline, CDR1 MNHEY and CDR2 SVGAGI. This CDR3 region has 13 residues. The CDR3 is CASSYLRGDTIYF. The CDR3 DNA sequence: TGTGCCAGCAGTTACTTACGAGGCGACACCATATATTTT.

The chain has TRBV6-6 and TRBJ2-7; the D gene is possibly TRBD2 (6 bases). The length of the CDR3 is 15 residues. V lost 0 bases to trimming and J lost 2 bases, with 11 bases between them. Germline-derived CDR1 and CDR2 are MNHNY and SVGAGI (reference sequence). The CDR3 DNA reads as TGTGCCAGCAGTTACTCGGGGACTGTTGCCTACGAGCAGTACTTC. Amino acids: CASSYSGTVAYEQYF.

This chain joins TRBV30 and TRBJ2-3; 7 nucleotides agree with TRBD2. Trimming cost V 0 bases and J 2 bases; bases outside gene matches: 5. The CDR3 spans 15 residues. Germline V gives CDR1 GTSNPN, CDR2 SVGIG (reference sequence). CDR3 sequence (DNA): TGTGCCTGGAGTGTTCTAGCGGCCGTCACAGATACGCAGTATTTT. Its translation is CAWSVLAAVTDTQYF. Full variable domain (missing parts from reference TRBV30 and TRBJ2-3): SQTIHQWPATLVQPVGSPLSLECTVEGTSNPNLYWYRQAAGRGLQLLFYSVGIGQISSEVPQNLSASRPQDRQFILSSKKLLLSDSGFYLCAWSVLAAVTDTQYFGPGTRLTVL.

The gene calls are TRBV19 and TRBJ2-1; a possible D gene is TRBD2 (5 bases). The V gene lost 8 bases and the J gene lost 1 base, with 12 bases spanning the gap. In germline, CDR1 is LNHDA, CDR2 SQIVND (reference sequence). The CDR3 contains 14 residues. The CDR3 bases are TGTGCCAGTTCGGACTCGGGTTCCTACAATGAGCAGTTCTTC. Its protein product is CASSDSGSYNEQFF. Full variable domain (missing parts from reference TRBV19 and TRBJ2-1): DGGITQSPKYLFRKEGQNVTLSCEQNLNHDAMYWYRQDPGQGLRLIYYSQIVNDFQKGDIAEGYSVSREKKESFPLTVTSAQKNPTAFYLCASSDSGSYNEQFFGPGTRLTVL.

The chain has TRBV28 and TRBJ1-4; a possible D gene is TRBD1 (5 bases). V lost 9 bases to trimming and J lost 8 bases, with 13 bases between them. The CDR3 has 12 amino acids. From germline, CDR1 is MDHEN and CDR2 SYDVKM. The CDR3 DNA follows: TGTGCCAGTTCCTTCCGGGGGGAAAAACTGTTTTTT. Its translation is CASSFRGEKLFF.

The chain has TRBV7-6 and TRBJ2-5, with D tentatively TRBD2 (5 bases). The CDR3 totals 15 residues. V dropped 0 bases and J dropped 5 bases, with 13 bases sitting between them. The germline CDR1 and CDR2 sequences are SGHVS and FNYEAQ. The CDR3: CASSLALNTGETQYF. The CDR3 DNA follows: TGTGCCAGCAGCTTAGCGCTCAATACGGGGGAGACCCAGTACTTC.

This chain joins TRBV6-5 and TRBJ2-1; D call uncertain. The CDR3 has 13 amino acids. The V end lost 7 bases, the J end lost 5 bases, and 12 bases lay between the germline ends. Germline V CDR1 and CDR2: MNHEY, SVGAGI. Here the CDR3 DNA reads TGTGCCAGCACCCAAGACGGAGACAATGAGCAGTTCTTC. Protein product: CASTQDGDNEQFF.

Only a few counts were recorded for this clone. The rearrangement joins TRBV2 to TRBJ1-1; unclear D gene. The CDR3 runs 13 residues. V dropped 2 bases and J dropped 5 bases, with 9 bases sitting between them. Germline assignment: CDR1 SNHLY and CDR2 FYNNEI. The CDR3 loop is CASSENARTEAFF. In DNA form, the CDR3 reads TGTGCCAGCAGTGAAAACGCCAGAACTGAAGCTTTCTTT.